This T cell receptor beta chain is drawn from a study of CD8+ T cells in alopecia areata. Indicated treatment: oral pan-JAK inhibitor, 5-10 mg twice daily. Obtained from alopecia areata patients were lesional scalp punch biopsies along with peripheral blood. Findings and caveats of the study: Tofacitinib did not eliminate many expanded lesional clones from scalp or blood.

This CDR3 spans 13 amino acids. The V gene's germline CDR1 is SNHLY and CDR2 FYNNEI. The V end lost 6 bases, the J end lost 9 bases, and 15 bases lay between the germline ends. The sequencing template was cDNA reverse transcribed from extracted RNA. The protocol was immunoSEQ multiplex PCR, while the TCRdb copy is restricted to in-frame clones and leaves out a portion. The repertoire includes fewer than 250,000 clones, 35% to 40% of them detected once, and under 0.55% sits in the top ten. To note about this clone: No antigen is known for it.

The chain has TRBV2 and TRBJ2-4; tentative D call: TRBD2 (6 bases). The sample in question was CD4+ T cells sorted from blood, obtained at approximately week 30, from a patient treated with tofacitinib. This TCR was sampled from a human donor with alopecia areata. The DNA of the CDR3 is TGTGCCAGCAGCAGAGGGCCGGAGGGCATTCAGTACTTC. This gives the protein CASSRGPEGIQYF.